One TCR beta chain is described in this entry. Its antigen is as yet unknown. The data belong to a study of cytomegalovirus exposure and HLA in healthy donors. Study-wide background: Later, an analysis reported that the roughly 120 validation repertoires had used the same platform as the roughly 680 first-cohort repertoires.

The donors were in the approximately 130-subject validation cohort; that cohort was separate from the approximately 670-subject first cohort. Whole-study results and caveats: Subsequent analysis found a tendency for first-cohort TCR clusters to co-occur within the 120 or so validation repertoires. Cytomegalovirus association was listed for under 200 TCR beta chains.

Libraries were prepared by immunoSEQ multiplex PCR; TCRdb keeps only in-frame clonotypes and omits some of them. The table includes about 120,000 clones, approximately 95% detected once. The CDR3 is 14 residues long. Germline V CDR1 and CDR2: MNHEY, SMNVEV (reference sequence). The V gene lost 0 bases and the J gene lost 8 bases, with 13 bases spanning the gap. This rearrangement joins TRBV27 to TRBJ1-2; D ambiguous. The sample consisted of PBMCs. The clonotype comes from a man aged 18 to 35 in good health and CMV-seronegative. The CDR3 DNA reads TGTGCCAGCAGTTTATCGCCGAGAGAACCGGGCTACACCTTC. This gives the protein CASSLSPREPGYTF.